The 32 T cell receptor beta chains listed next were all sequenced from one sample in a study of shared clonotypes between healthy human individuals. Assay used: immunoSEQ multiplex PCR; TCRdb lists only in-frame clones, some missing. In the table there are about 380,000 clones, around 96% of which are singletons. The sequencing input was memory CD8+ T cells sorted from blood. Subset: CD45RO+ cells pooled with CCR7-negative TemRA cells. The receptor set was obtained from a man aged 25-45 years in good health.

Comment on this clone: Other DNA sequences in this specimen translate into the identical CDR3. The chain is built from TRBV5-5 and TRBJ2-7; the match to TRBD1 covers 11 bases. The CDR3 contains 14 residues. Per germline, CDR1 SGHKS and CDR2 YYEKEE (reference sequence). Unmatched junction bases numbered 2, after V lost 4 bases and J lost 2 bases. CDR3 in amino acids: CASSPGQGAYEQYF. The CDR3 coding sequence is TGTGCCAGCAGCCCGGGACAGGGGGCCTACGAGCAGTACTTC.

The gene calls are TRBV30 and TRBJ1-2; D remains unclear. Between the trimmed V and J ends, which lost 1 base and 3 bases, there was a span of 12 bases. Germline V gives CDR1 GTSNPN, CDR2 SVGIG (reference sequence). This CDR3 is 14 amino acids long. CDR3 region: CAWSAQITDYGYTF. The CDR3 DNA reads as TGTGCCTGGAGTGCACAGATCACAGACTATGGCTACACCTTC.

The CDR3 region has the DNA TGTGCCTGGAGTGTACGCCCGGGACAGGGCCTCCTCAACTATGGCTACACCTTC. Its protein is CAWSVRPGQGLLNYGYTF. The rearrangement joins TRBV30 to TRBJ1-2; 9 bases map to TRBD1. V dropped 0 bases and J dropped 2; count of bases not matched to a gene: 13. The CDR3 has 18 amino acids. In germline, CDR1 is GTSNPN, CDR2 SVGIG (reference sequence).

CDR3 nucleotide sequence: TGTGCCAGCAGCCCGGCGGGGGGGGGCACCGGGGAGCTGTTTTTT. It yields the protein CASSPAGGGTGELFF. The genes are TRBV5-4 and TRBJ2-2; 9 bases match TRBD2. Germline values: CDR1 SGHNT, CDR2 YYREEE (reference sequence). V was pared by 4 bases and J by 4 bases, with 5 bases of the junction left unmatched. The CDR3 is 15 amino acids.

The rearrangement joins TRBV30 to TRBJ1-4; D possibly corresponds to TRBD1 (5 bases). This CDR3 has 13 amino acids. The germline V gene encodes CDR1 GTSNPN and CDR2 SVGIG (reference sequence). Trimming left V 2 bases short and J 8 bases short, with 12 bases between. The CDR3 region is CAWSPGRLEKLFF. Here the CDR3 DNA reads TGTGCCTGGAGTCCGGGACGGCTCGAAAAACTGTTTTTT.

A remark on this clone: In the same sample, other DNA sequences code for this CDR3. The chain is built from TRBV7-8 and TRBJ2-7; 7 bases map to TRBD2. The CDR3 loop spans 14 amino acids. The V segment lost 1 base and the J segment 1 base; nucleotides outside the gene matches: 1. CDR1 and CDR2 from the germline V gene are SGHVS and FQNEAQ. CDR3 protein: CASSLGGGSYEQYF. DNA for the CDR3: TGTGCCAGCAGCTTAGGCGGGGGTTCCTACGAGCAGTACTTC.

The rearrangement links TRBV5-1 to TRBJ2-3; D unclear. Germline V gene data show CDR1 as SGHRS and CDR2 as YFSETQ. Trimming stripped 0 bases from V and 4 bases from J, with 9 bases between. The CDR3 sequence is 14 residues long. The CDR3 is CASSLDKNSDTQYF. As DNA, the CDR3 is TGCGCCAGCAGCTTGGATAAGAACTCAGATACGCAGTATTTT.

The CDR3 spells CASSHTMASGYYEQYF. The CDR3 DNA reads TGTGCCAGCAGTCATACTATGGCTAGCGGTTACTACGAGCAGTACTTC. V and J are TRBV7-2 and TRBJ2-7, with 7 bases lining up with TRBD2. J gave up 3 bases and V 6 bases, and 14 bases lay outside the gene matches. The CDR3 covers 16 residues. The V gene's germline CDR1 is SGHTA and CDR2 FQGNSA.

The DNA for the CDR3 is TGTGCCAGTAGTATAGCCCGGGGTCCGGATGAGCAGTTCTTC. Translating gives CASSIARGPDEQFF. The chain recombines TRBV19 with TRBJ2-1, with a weak D call TRBD2 (5 bases). Germline values: CDR1 LNHDA, CDR2 SQIVND (reference sequence). The CDR3 runs to 14 residues. Trimming took 1 base from V and 8 from J, leaving 12 bases between them.

The table lists this clone with a count of one. This rearrangement joins TRBV4-1 to TRBJ2-7; D gene uncertain. The CDR3 is made up of 15 amino acids. Germline V gene lookup returns CDR1 MGHRA and CDR2 YSYEKL. V lost 0 bases to trimming and J lost 2 bases, with 11 bases between them. The CDR3 DNA is TGCGCCAGCAGCCAAGATGGGTCGGCAGCCTACGAGCAGTACTTC. Protein: CASSQDGSAAYEQYF.

CDR3 in DNA: TGCGCCAGCAGTGAGTCGAGCGGGAGTTTTTACGAGCAGTACTTC. It translates to CASSESSGSFYEQYF. This rearrangement joins TRBV10-2 to TRBJ2-7; 8 positions agree with TRBD2. This CDR3 has 15 residues. Germline loops: CDR1 WSHSY, CDR2 SAAADI. With 0 bases clipped from V and 4 bases from J, the junction kept 5 bases outside the gene matches.

The rearrangement uses TRBV5-6 and TRBJ2-1; D may be TRBD2 (7 bases). V lost 1 base to trimming and J lost 13 bases, with 21 bases between them. CDR3 length equals 15 residues. CDR1 is SGHDT and CDR2 is YYEEEE in the germline V gene. CDR3 in DNA: TGTGCCAGCAGCTTGCAGGGGTCTGGCGGGGGACCCCAGTTCTTC. This gives the protein CASSLQGSGGGPQFF.

The chain combines TRBV2 with TRBJ2-3, with TRBD2 identical over 10 bases. From germline, CDR1 is SNHLY and CDR2 FYNNEI. The CDR3 runs 17 residues. J lost 4 bases, V lost 8 bases, and 15 bases had no gene match. The CDR3 region is CASDFINLAGAADTQYF. The CDR3 DNA reads TGTGCCAGCGATTTTATAAACCTAGCGGGAGCGGCAGATACGCAGTATTTT.

The V gene is TRBV29-1, the J gene TRBJ2-1; 12 positions match TRBD1. V gave up 1 base and J gave up 8 bases; unmatched junction bases: 15. Germline V lookup: CDR1 SQVTM, CDR2 ANQGSEA. The CDR3 is 18 residues long. The CDR3 coding sequence is TGCAGCGTTGAAGTCTCTTTCCCGGGACAGGGGGCGGAGGATGAGCAGTTCTTC. Translated: CSVEVSFPGQGAEDEQFF.

This chain connects TRBV6-5 to TRBJ2-7, with a possible D match to TRBD1 (6 bases). Trimming cost V 4 bases and J 3 bases, with 16 bases left between them. CDR3 size: 15 residues. Germline assignment: CDR1 MNHEY and CDR2 SVGAGI. Written as DNA, the CDR3 is TGTGCCAGCAGTTCCCGAAGGAGAGGGGGCTACGAGCAGTACTTC. This codes for CASSSRRRGGYEQYF.

This sequence joins TRBV7-2 and TRBJ2-7; 8 bases fit TRBD1. Germline-derived CDR1 and CDR2 are SGHTA and FQGNSA. V trimming: 2 bases; J trimming: 4 bases; junction bases outside the gene matches: 4. CDR3 size: 14 residues. CDR3 bases: TGTGCCAGCAGCTTAACGAGGACAGGGTACGAGCAGTACTTC. This gives the protein CASSLTRTGYEQYF.

Regarding this clone: This CDR3 is also generated by other DNA sequences in the sample. Here the CDR3 reads CASSLGQGGYEQYF. Here the CDR3 DNA reads TGCGCCAGCAGCTTGGGCCAGGGGGGCTACGAGCAGTACTTC. This chain joins TRBV5-1 and TRBJ2-7; TRBD1 might be the D (7 bases). Germline CDR1 and CDR2: SGHRS and YFSETQ. Trimming stripped 0 bases from V and 3 bases from J, with 10 bases between. The CDR3 has 14 residues.

The rearrangement uses TRBV10-1 and TRBJ2-2; TRBD2 aligns across 13 bases. Germline trimming cut 7 bases from V and 5 bases from J; bases unmatched to any gene: 13. The CDR3 has 18 residues. In germline, CDR1 is WNHNN, CDR2 SYGVQD (reference sequence). The CDR3 reads CASIYAVLAGGGTGELFF. As DNA, the CDR3 is TGCGCCAGCATTTATGCCGTACTAGCGGGAGGGGGGACCGGGGAGCTGTTTTTT.

The chain has TRBV15 and TRBJ2-5; the match to TRBD2 covers 8 bases. This CDR3 comprises 17 residues. The V segment lost 2 bases and the J segment 4 bases; nucleotides outside the gene matches: 12. Germline CDR1 and CDR2: LNHNV and YYDKDF (reference sequence). The chain's CDR3 is CATSRSLLAASVETQYF. For the CDR3, the DNA is TGTGCCACCAGCAGATCCCTACTAGCGGCAAGCGTAGAGACCCAGTACTTC.

This rearrangement joins TRBV19 to TRBJ1-5, with 9 bases that match TRBD1. Trimming took 5 bases from V and 4 from J; bases not matched to a gene: 9. Germline V gene lookup returns CDR1 LNHDA and CDR2 SQIVND (reference sequence). This CDR3 spans 16 amino acids. The CDR3 DNA follows: TGTGCCAGTAGTCCGGACAGGGGTGTGACTAATCAGCCCCAGCATTTT. Amino acid sequence: CASSPDRGVTNQPQHF.

The chain employs TRBV7-8 and TRBJ2-3, with D unresolved. CDR1 is SGHVS, CDR2 FQNEAQ, per germline. The ends were cut back, 5 bases at V and 5 bases at J, with 14 bases in the middle. The CDR3 length is 14 residues. CDR3 amino acids: CASSLGRLKDTQYF. CDR3 in DNA: TGTGCCAGCAGCCTAGGAAGGTTGAAAGATACGCAGTATTTT.

The genes are TRBV19 and TRBJ2-2; D is tentatively TRBD1 or TRBD2 (5 bases each). The germline V gene encodes CDR1 LNHDA and CDR2 SQIVND (reference sequence). This CDR3 spans 15 amino acids. The germline V and J ends were trimmed by 3 bases and 6 bases, with 14 bases remaining between them. The CDR3 sequence: CASSMITGQAGELFF. Here the CDR3 DNA reads TGTGCCAGTAGTATGATAACGGGGCAGGCCGGGGAGCTGTTTTTT.

The rearrangement uses TRBV6-1 and TRBJ2-7; 9 bases line up with TRBD1. The CDR3 loop spans 15 amino acids. Germline-derived CDR1 and CDR2 are MNHNS and SASEGT. The ends lost 4 bases at V and 6 bases at J; junction bases unmatched: 10. For the CDR3, the DNA is TGTGCCAGCAGTGGAAACCGGGACAGGGTCCTCGAGCAGTACTTC. Protein sequence: CASSGNRDRVLEQYF.

V usage is TRBV29-1 and J usage is TRBJ2-3, with 10 nucleotides matching TRBD1. Looked up from germline, CDR1 is SQVTM and CDR2 is ANQGSEA. V gave up 3 bases and J gave up 4 bases; unmatched junction bases: 1. This CDR3 has 13 residues. The CDR3 DNA follows: TGCAGCGTTGACGACAGGGGGCCAGATACGCAGTATTTT. This sequence encodes CSVDDRGPDTQYF.

V gene TRBV28 combines with J gene TRBJ2-7, with D perhaps being TRBD1 or TRBD2 (5 bases each). In germline, CDR1 is MDHEN, CDR2 SYDVKM. The CDR3 sequence is 13 residues long. With 5 bases removed from V and 5 bases from J, the gap between germline ends came to 13 bases. The CDR3 region is CASSQGRENEQYF. Here the CDR3 DNA reads TGTGCCAGCAGTCAGGGTAGGGAGAACGAGCAGTACTTC.

This clone appeared once. The sample holds other DNA sequences that translate to the same CDR3. This chain connects TRBV5-4 to TRBJ2-3, with D perhaps TRBD1 (6 bases). CDR1 is SGHNT and CDR2 is YYREEE in the germline V gene (reference sequence). This CDR3 region has 14 residues. Trimming shortened V by 0 bases and J by 1 base, and 6 bases separated the two germline ends. The CDR3 DNA sequence: TGTGCCAGCAGCTTGGCAGGGGGCACAGATACGCAGTATTTT. This sequence encodes CASSLAGGTDTQYF.

The chain is built from TRBV14 and TRBJ2-3, with a weak D call TRBD2 (5 bases). Trimming cost V 5 bases and J 2 bases, with 8 bases left between them. The CDR3 is 13 amino acids. The germline V gene has CDR1 SGHDN and CDR2 FVKESK. The CDR3 region is CASSGRYTDTQYF. CDR3 bases: TGTGCCAGCAGCGGGAGATACACAGATACGCAGTATTTT.

The V call is TRBV28, the J call TRBJ2-5; perhaps D is TRBD1 or TRBD2 (5 bases each). The V and J ends lost 6 bases and 1 base respectively, with 15 bases between them. The CDR3 is 15 amino acids. The germline V gene encodes CDR1 MDHEN and CDR2 SYDVKM. CDR3 nucleotide sequence: TGTGCCAGCAGCTCATTAGGGACCAGCCAAGAGACCCAGTACTTC. Translation gives CASSSLGTSQETQYF.

The V and J genes are TRBV7-2 and TRBJ1-2; maybe TRBD1 (5 bases). V was trimmed by 4 bases and J by 2 bases, leaving 17 bases between them. CDR1 SGHTA and CDR2 FQGNSA come from the germline V gene. This CDR3 has 16 residues. The chain's CDR3 is CASSSEPGPKNYGYTF. CDR3 coding DNA: TGTGCCAGCAGCTCGGAACCGGGACCGAAAAACTATGGCTACACCTTC.

J is TRBJ2-1 and V is TRBV11-2; the match to TRBD2 covers 12 bases. Germline loops: CDR1 SGHAT, CDR2 FQNNGV. The ends lost 5 bases at V and 7 bases at J; junction bases unmatched: 6. The CDR3 runs to 15 residues. CDR3 in DNA: TGTGCCAGCAGCCTAACTAGCGGGAGGCGAAATGAGCAGTTCTTC. Protein: CASSLTSGRRNEQFF.

Only a few counts were recorded for this clone. The V and J genes are TRBV6-1 and TRBJ1-1, with D possibly matching TRBD1 (5 bases). The CDR3 sequence is 13 residues long. Trimming took off 4 bases at V and 2 bases at J, with 8 bases between the two ends. CDR1 and CDR2 from the germline V gene are MNHNS and SASEGT. The CDR3 DNA sequence: TGTGCCAGCAGTGCTACAGGTAACACTGAAGCTTTCTTT. Protein: CASSATGNTEAFF.

This chain connects TRBV5-1 to TRBJ2-1; 11 bases are shared with TRBD2. There are 15 residues in the CDR3. In germline, CDR1 is SGHRS, CDR2 YFSETQ. The V and J ends lost 1 base and 4 bases, in that order; junction bases with no gene match: 1. In nucleotides, the CDR3 is TGCGCCAGCAGCTTGTCTAGCGGGAGGTACAATGAGCAGTTCTTC. Protein product: CASSLSSGRYNEQFF.